This T cell receptor (beta chain) was sequenced in a study of cytomegalovirus exposure and HLA in healthy donors. The table came from immunoSEQ multiplex PCR; TCRdb's copy has only in-frame clones and leaves some out. The sample yields about 340,000 clones, 86% seen once. Study-wide findings and caveats: The study flagged about 150 TCR beta chains as cytomegalovirus-associated.

The CDR3 consists of 14 residues. Trimming cost V 5 bases and J 1 base, with 12 bases left between them. Germline loops: CDR1 SGHNT, CDR2 YYREEE (reference sequence). This clone was counted once. What it binds is not known. The V gene is TRBV5-4, the J gene TRBJ1-1, with a possible D match to TRBD1 (5 bases). The sample consisted of PBMCs. This TCR was sampled from a woman aged 18-29 years in good health and CMV-seronegative. This CDR3 reads CASSSPRENTEAFF. DNA of the CDR3: TGTGCCAGCAGTTCCCCCAGGGAGAACACTGAAGCTTTCTTT.